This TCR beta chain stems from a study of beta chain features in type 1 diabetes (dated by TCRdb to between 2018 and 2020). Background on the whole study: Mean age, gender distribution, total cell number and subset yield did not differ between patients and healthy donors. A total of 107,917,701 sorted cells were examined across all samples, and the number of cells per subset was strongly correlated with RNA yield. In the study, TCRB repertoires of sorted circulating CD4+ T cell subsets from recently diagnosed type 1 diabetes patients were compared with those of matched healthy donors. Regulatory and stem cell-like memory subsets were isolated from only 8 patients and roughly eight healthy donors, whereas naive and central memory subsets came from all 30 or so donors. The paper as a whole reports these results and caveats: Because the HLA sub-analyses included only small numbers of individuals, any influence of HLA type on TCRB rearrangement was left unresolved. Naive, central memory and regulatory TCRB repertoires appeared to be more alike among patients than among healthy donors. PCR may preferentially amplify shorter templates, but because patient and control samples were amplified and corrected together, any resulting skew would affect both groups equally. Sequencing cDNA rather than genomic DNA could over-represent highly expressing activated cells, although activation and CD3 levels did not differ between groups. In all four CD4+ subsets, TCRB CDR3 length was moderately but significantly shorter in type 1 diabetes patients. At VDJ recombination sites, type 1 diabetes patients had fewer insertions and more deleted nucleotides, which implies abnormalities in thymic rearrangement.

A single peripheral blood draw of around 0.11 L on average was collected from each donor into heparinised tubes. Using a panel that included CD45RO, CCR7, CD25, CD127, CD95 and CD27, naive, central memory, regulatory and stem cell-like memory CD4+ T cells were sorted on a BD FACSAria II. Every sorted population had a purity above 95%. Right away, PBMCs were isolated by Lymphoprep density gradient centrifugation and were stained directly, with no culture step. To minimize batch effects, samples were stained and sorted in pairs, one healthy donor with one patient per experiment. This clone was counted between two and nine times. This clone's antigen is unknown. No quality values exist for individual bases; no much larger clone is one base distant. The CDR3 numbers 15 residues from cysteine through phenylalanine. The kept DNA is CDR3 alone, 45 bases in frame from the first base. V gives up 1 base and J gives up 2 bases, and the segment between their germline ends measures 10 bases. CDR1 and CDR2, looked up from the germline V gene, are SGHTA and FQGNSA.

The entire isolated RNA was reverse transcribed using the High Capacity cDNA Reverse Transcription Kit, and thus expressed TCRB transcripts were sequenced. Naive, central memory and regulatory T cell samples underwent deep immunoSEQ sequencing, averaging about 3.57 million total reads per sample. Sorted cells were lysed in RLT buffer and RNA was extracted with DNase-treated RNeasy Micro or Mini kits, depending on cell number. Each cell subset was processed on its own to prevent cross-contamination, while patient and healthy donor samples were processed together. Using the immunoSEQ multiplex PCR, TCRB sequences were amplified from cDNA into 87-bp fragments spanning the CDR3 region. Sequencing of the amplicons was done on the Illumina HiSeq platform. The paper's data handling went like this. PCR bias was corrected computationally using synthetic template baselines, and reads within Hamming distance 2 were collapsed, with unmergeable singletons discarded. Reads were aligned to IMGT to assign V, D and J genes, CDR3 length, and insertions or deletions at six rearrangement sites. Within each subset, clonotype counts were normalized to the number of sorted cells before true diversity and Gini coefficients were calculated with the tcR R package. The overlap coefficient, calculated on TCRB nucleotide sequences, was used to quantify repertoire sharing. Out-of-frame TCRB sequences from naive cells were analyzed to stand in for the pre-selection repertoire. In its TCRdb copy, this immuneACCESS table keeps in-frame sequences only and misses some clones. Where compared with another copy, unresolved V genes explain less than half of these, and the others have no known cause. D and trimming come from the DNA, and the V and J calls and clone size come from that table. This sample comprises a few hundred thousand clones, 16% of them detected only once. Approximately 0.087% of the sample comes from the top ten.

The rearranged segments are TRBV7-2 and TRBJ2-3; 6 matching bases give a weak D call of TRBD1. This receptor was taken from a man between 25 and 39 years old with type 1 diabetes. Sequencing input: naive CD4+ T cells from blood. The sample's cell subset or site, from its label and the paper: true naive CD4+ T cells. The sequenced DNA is TGTGCCAGCAGCTTAGGTCAGGGGACCACAGATACGCAGTATTTT. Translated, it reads CASSLGQGTTDTQYF.